This T cell receptor beta chain was obtained from a study of CD8 T cells in ankylosing spondylitis. Study observations and caveats: The study identified a TCR beta motif of fewer than 10 highly homologous variants that appeared characteristic of ankylosing spondylitis blood. Disease-linked clones were reportedly significantly enriched in matched ankylosing spondylitis synovial fluid. Peripheral blood samples showed relatively rare disease-linked clones, and these clones were CD8+. Earlier studies detected some motif variants in reactive arthritis synovial fluid and blood.

The V and J ends lost 8 bases and 3 bases respectively, with 20 bases between them. CDR1 is SQVTM and CDR2 is ANQGSEA in the germline V gene. This CDR3 is built from 14 residues. This clonotype showed up many times. Its antigen remains unknown. With molecular barcodes, quantitative 5'-RACE was used to make the TCR beta libraries. From the 5' RACE reads, TCRdb called clonotypes with MiXCR, one entry per CDR3 protein. The data hold about 390,000 distinct CDR3 sequences, with 20% to 25% observed a single time. The receptor comes from a male donor with ankylosing spondylitis. Input material: blood, either unsorted or a sorted T cell fraction (not recorded which). This chain links TRBV29-1 with TRBJ2-7, with D possibly matching TRBD2 (6 bases). Here the CDR3 DNA reads TGCAGCCGGCCGGATAGGGAGGAGGGCTACGAGCAGTACTTC. Its protein is CSRPDREEGYEQYF.